This TCR beta chain was retrieved from a study of tumor-infiltrating lymphocytes in primary liver carcinoma. Turning to this clonotype: One end of the junction varies from germline; a read error may be responsible.

Unsorted bulk tissue of roughly 18-32 mg yielded co-extracted RNA and DNA. The CDR3 runs 17 residues. Germline V gives CDR1 SGHAT, CDR2 FQNNGV. The researchers produced TCR beta cDNA from around 500 ng total RNA with a constant-region primer. Three nested multiplex PCR rounds of slightly modified ARM-PCR generated TCR beta libraries. TRBV1-TRBV30 forward primers paired with a C-beta reverse primer drove the first two PCR rounds, around 9 cycles each. TCRdb passed the multiplex PCR reads through MiXCR, listing each CDR3 protein once. The sample lists approximately 54,000 distinct CDR3 sequences; over 65% were seen once.

This TCR came from a man aged 35 to 55 with primary liver carcinoma and hepatitis B virus infection. The V call is TRBV11-2, the J call TRBJ2-7, with TRBD1 matching 9 bases. Sequencing was carried out using liver tumor tissue from sampling region 2. This sample's subset: tumor region T2, inferior pole. The CDR3 reads CASSIDLPGQGSYEQYF. The CDR3 nucleotides are TGCGCCAGCAGTATCGACCTGCCGGGACAGGGAAGCTACGAGCAGTACTTC.